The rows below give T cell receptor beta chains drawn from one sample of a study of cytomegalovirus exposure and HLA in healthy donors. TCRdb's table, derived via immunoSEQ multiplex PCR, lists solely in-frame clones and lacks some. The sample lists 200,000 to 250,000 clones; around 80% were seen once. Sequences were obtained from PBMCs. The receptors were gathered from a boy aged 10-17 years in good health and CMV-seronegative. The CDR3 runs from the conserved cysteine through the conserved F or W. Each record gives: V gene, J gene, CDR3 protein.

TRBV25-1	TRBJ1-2	CASRMPGLVYGYTF
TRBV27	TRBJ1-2	CASSLNRAYGYTF
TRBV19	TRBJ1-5	CASSISDSNNQPQHF
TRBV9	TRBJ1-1	CASSVLTGTNTEAFF
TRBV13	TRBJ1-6	CASSLQDRNSPLHF
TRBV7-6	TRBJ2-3	CASSLGAAPLYTDTQYF
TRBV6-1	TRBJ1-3	CASSEGTGAGNTIYF
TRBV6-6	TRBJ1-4	CASTIGGTSNEKLFF
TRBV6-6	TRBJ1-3	CASSYSGRPDF
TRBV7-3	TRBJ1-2	CASSLMGGTGEYGYTF
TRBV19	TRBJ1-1	CASSIFRDTSEAFF
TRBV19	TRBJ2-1	CASGRAPSDSGSYNEQFF
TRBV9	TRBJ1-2	CASSAIPGRDNYGYTF
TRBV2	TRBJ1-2	CASIRTGGSGYTF
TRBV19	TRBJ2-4	CASSIESVAGRSKNIQYF
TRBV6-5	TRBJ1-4	CASSYLGTAVNEKLFF
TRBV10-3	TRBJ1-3	CAISESTATIYF
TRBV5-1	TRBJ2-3	CASSPGLAGGTDTQYF
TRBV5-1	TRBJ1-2	CASSLDRVDGYTF
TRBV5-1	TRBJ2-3	CASSPGGTRPDTQYF
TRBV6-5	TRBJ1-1	CASSRGQNTEAFF
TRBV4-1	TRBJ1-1	CASSQDTGFYTEAFF
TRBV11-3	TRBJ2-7	CASSKPGQGVPSSYEQYF
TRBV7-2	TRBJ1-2	CASSFSTGGNYGYTF
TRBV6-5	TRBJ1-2	CASSYSRGFHYGYTF
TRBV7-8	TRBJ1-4	CASSLGIGAGSEKLFF
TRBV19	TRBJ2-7	CASSIGRGSGGEQYF
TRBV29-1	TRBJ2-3	CSVETRDYGTDTQYF
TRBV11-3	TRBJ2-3	CASIARGYTQYF
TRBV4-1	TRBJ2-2	CASSQGLPGTNTGELFF
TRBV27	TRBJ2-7	CASRVGVGPYEQYF
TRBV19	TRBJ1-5	CASTPRGAQPQHF
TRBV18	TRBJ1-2	CASSPGDYRSNYGYTF
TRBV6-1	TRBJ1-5	CASSASLDRGNQPQHF
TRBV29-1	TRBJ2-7	CSVRDRAPYEQYF
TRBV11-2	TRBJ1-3	CASSLQGQGVYGNTIYF
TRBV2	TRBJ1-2	CASSDDSYGYTF